This is a list of T cell receptor beta chains from one sample in a study of cytomegalovirus exposure and HLA in healthy donors. Profiling relied on immunoSEQ multiplex PCR, and the TCRdb table lists in-frame clones only, not all of them. Of about 190,000 clones listed, approximately 80% are singletons. Sequenced: PBMCs. The receptors come from a woman aged 45-59 years in good health and CMV-seropositive. The CDR3 runs from the conserved cysteine through the conserved F or W. The D gene is left open where the match is weak. Size tells how often a clone was seen (once, few, many) or the class of an expanded clone, and some rows leave it out.

J: TRBJ1-6; D: TRBD1; size: once; V: TRBV5-1; DNA: TGCGCCAGCAGCCCCGGAGGCGACGGGACAGTTAATTCACCCCTCCACTTT; CDR3: CASSPGGDGTVNSPLHF
J: TRBJ2-7; D: -; size: -; V: TRBV7-9; DNA: TGTGCCAGCAGCTTAGGAGACAGAACCTACGAGCAGTACTTC; CDR3: CASSLGDRTYEQYF
J: TRBJ2-7; D: -; size: -; V: TRBV6-1; DNA: TGTGCCAGCAGTGAAGGGTCAGGGGAGTCCTACGAGCAGTACTTC; CDR3: CASSEGSGESYEQYF
J: TRBJ2-1; D: TRBD2; size: -; V: TRBV2; DNA: TGTGCCAGCAGCTCGACTAGCGGAGTAAACAATGAGCAGTTCTTC; CDR3: CASSSTSGVNNEQFF
J: TRBJ2-7; D: -; size: -; V: TRBV4-1; DNA: TGCGCCAGCAGCCAAGATGACGTCAGGGAATTCTACGAGCAGTACTTC; CDR3: CASSQDDVREFYEQYF
J: TRBJ1-4; D: TRBD1; size: -; V: TRBV5-1; DNA: TGCGCCAGCACTCAGGGACAGACTAATGAAAAACTGTTTTTT; CDR3: CASTQGQTNEKLFF
J: TRBJ2-7; D: -; size: -; V: TRBV5-1; DNA: TGCGCCAGCAGTGGGGGGACCCTTACCTACGAGCAGTACTTC; CDR3: CASSGGTLTYEQYF
J: TRBJ1-1; D: -; size: -; V: TRBV9; DNA: TGTGCCAGCAGCGCTCAGGAAACTGAAGCTTTCTTT; CDR3: CASSAQETEAFF
J: TRBJ1-5; D: TRBD1; size: -; V: TRBV10-2; DNA: TGCGCCAGCAGTGACGCACAGGGGAACCCTAGCAATCAGCCCCAGCATTTT; CDR3: CASSDAQGNPSNQPQHF
J: TRBJ2-7; D: -; size: -; V: TRBV19; DNA: TGTGCCAGTAGTATAGGCAGACAGGAGCCTTTCTACGAGCAGTACTTC; CDR3: CASSIGRQEPFYEQYF
J: TRBJ1-3; D: -; size: -; V: TRBV28; DNA: TGTGCCAGCAGCGCAGCGTACAAGGGGAGGAACACCATATATTTT; CDR3: CASSAAYKGRNTIYF
J: TRBJ1-5; D: -; size: -; V: TRBV30; DNA: TGTGCCTGGAGTGTACACCTCAATCAGCCCCAGCATTTT; CDR3: CAWSVHLNQPQHF
J: TRBJ1-2; D: TRBD1; size: -; V: TRBV19; DNA: TGTGCCAGTAGTGCGGACAGGATTTCCTATGGCTACACCTTC; CDR3: CASSADRISYGYTF
J: TRBJ1-2; D: TRBD1; size: -; V: TRBV27; DNA: TGTGCCAGCAGTCCCCTCCTGACAGGGCTGGAAGGCTACACCTTC; CDR3: CASSPLLTGLEGYTF
J: TRBJ2-5; D: TRBD1; size: -; V: TRBV2; DNA: TGTGCCACTCATGGGGACAGGGTGGAGACCCAGTACTTC; CDR3: CATHGDRVETQYF
J: TRBJ2-5; D: -; size: once; V: TRBV6-5; DNA: TGTGCCAGTACCGATACTACAGGGAGCCAAGAGACCCAGTACTTC; CDR3: CASTDTTGSQETQYF
J: TRBJ2-7; D: -; size: -; V: TRBV27; DNA: TGTGCCAGCAGTTTAAAGGACAGCATAGCCTACGAGCAGTACTTC; CDR3: CASSLKDSIAYEQYF
J: TRBJ1-5; D: -; size: -; V: TRBV2; DNA: TGTGCCAGCAGTCGTACCGCGCGAGGTAGCAATCAGCCCCAGCATTTT; CDR3: CASSRTARGSNQPQHF
J: TRBJ1-5; D: -; size: -; V: TRBV12-5; DNA: TGTGCTAGTGGTTTGACAGGGATCGGCAAACTTAATCAGCCCCAGCATTTT; CDR3: CASGLTGIGKLNQPQHF
J: TRBJ2-1; D: -; size: -; V: TRBV27; DNA: TGTGCCAGCAGCAACTACAATGAGCAGTTCTTC; CDR3: CASSNYNEQFF
J: TRBJ1-2; D: TRBD1; size: -; V: TRBV5-1; DNA: TGCGCCAGCAGCTTGGAAGCAGGGGGACTCTATGGCTACACCTTC; CDR3: CASSLEAGGLYGYTF
J: TRBJ2-7; D: -; size: -; V: TRBV7-2; DNA: TGTGCCAGCAGCTTAATGACAGTCATGGGTGGCGAGCAGTACTTC; CDR3: CASSLMTVMGGEQYF
J: TRBJ2-7; D: -; size: -; V: TRBV30; DNA: TGTGCCTGGAGTAACCCGCCTTGGAGCGTCCACGAGCAGTACTTC; CDR3: CAWSNPPWSVHEQYF
J: TRBJ1-2; D: -; size: -; V: TRBV29-1; DNA: TGCAGCGTTGACCCGGGCAGGGGAAATGGCTACACCTTC; CDR3: CSVDPGRGNGYTF
J: TRBJ1-2; D: -; size: -; V: TRBV2; DNA: TGTGCCAGCAGCCCCGGAGTACGTTATGGCTACACCTTC; CDR3: CASSPGVRYGYTF
J: TRBJ1-5; D: -; size: -; V: TRBV5-4; DNA: TGTGCCAGCAGCTTGCGGGGTGAGCCCCAGCATTTT; CDR3: CASSLRGEPQHF
J: TRBJ1-4; D: TRBD1; size: -; V: TRBV19; DNA: TGTGCCAGTAGTATCGGGTGGACAGGGCAAACTTCTAAACTGTTTTTT; CDR3: CASSIGWTGQTSKLFF
J: TRBJ2-2; D: -; size: -; V: TRBV2; DNA: TGTGCCAGCACCAGGGCACAGGGTATTAGCACCGGGGAGCTGTTTTTT; CDR3: CASTRAQGISTGELFF
J: TRBJ1-5; D: TRBD1; size: -; V: TRBV2; DNA: TGTGCCAGCTGGAAATCGCCGGGACAGGGGGCCTTACGCCAGCCCCAGCATTTT; CDR3: CASWKSPGQGALRQPQHF
J: TRBJ1-3; D: -; size: -; V: TRBV4-2; DNA: TGTGCCAGCAGCCAAGATGGTGCGGGTCGGTTCTCTGGAAACACCATATATTTT; CDR3: CASSQDGAGRFSGNTIYF
J: TRBJ1-1; D: -; size: -; V: TRBV9; DNA: TGTGCCAGCAGCGCAGGGGTCGCGGATACTGAAGCTTTCTTT; CDR3: CASSAGVADTEAFF
J: TRBJ1-1; D: -; size: -; V: TRBV4-1; DNA: TGCGCCAGCAGCACGCGAGAGGGAGCGGACACTGAAGCTTTCTTT; CDR3: CASSTREGADTEAFF
J: TRBJ1-1; D: TRBD1; size: -; V: TRBV2; DNA: TGTGCCAGCAGCCTACAGGGGGAGAACACTGAAGCTTTCTTT; CDR3: CASSLQGENTEAFF
J: TRBJ1-6; D: -; size: -; V: TRBV30; DNA: TGTGCCTGGAGGGCAACAGGGCGGTCACCCCTCCACTTT; CDR3: CAWRATGRSPLHF
J: TRBJ1-1; D: -; size: -; V: TRBV6-5; DNA: TGTGCCAGCAGTTACCCAGGTGCAGGGGCTGGTACTGAAGCTTTCTTT; CDR3: CASSYPGAGAGTEAFF
J: TRBJ1-1; D: -; size: -; V: TRBV5-4; DNA: TGTGCCAGCAGCTTGGAACAGGGCAGAGAAGCTTTCTTT; CDR3: CASSLEQGREAFF
J: TRBJ1-1; D: -; size: -; V: TRBV9; DNA: TGTGCCAGCAGCTTTGGGCCGAACACTGAAGCTTTCTTT; CDR3: CASSFGPNTEAFF
J: TRBJ1-2; D: -; size: -; V: TRBV7-8; DNA: TGTGCCAGCAGCTTAGGACCAGGGGTTAACTATGGCTACACCTTC; CDR3: CASSLGPGVNYGYTF
J: TRBJ1-2; D: TRBD1; size: -; V: TRBV7-9; DNA: TGTGCCAGCAGCTCTAGCGGGACAGGACACTATGGCTACACCTTC; CDR3: CASSSSGTGHYGYTF
J: TRBJ1-1; D: -; size: -; V: TRBV7-8; DNA: TGTGCCAGCAGCCCGAGACAGATTAACACTGAAGCTTTCTTT; CDR3: CASSPRQINTEAFF
J: TRBJ1-4; D: -; size: -; V: TRBV18; DNA: TGTGCCAGCTCACCCCGATTGGACAGCCTGTTTTTT; CDR3: CASSPRLDSLFF
J: TRBJ2-7; D: -; size: -; V: TRBV21-1; DNA: TGTGCCAGCAGCGAGGAGGAGGGCTACGAGCAGTACTTC; CDR3: CASSEEEGYEQYF
J: TRBJ2-2; D: TRBD2; size: -; V: TRBV7-9; DNA: TGTGCCAGCAGCTTTCGCGGGGGTAACACCGGGGAGCTGTTTTTT; CDR3: CASSFRGGNTGELFF
J: TRBJ2-3; D: -; size: -; V: TRBV29-1; DNA: TGCAGCGTAGTACCCGCCCGCTTCCTAACAGATACGCAGTATTTT; CDR3: CSVVPARFLTDTQYF
J: TRBJ1-4; D: TRBD1; size: -; V: TRBV7-9; DNA: TGTGCCAGCAGCAACGGACAGGGGGATGAAAAACTGTTTTTT; CDR3: CASSNGQGDEKLFF
J: TRBJ1-3; D: -; size: once; V: TRBV7-2; DNA: TGTGCCAGCAGCTTAGGAGGTTCATACGACTCTGGAAACACCATATATTTT; CDR3: CASSLGGSYDSGNTIYF
J: TRBJ2-7; D: -; size: -; V: TRBV5-1; DNA: TGCGCCAGCAGCTTGGCCACTGCCTACGAGCAGTACTTC; CDR3: CASSLATAYEQYF
J: TRBJ2-1; D: TRBD2; size: -; V: TRBV6-6; DNA: TGTGCCAGCAGTTACTCCCGCGGGGGATCGATTTATGAGCAGTTCTTC; CDR3: CASSYSRGGSIYEQFF
J: TRBJ2-7; D: -; size: -; V: TRBV2; DNA: TGTGCCAGCCGCGAAACCTACGAGCAGTACTTC; CDR3: CASRETYEQYF
J: TRBJ2-5; D: TRBD2; size: -; V: TRBV2; DNA: TGTGCCAGCACCCCTAGCTTGGACGGGGGGAACCAAGAGACCCAGTACTTC; CDR3: CASTPSLDGGNQETQYF
J: TRBJ1-1; D: -; size: -; V: TRBV2; DNA: TGTGCCAGCAGTGAATACGCCGAGATGAACACTGAAGCTTTCTTT; CDR3: CASSEYAEMNTEAFF
J: TRBJ1-1; D: -; size: few; V: TRBV28; DNA: TGTGCCAGCAGTTTAGTCCCCGGGAGGGGAACTGAAGCTTTCTTT; CDR3: CASSLVPGRGTEAFF
J: TRBJ1-2; D: -; size: -; V: TRBV19; DNA: TGTGCCAGTAGTAGGGAGGGCTATGGCTACACCTTC; CDR3: CASSREGYGYTF
J: TRBJ2-3; D: -; size: -; V: TRBV6-4; DNA: TGTGCCAGCAGTGGAGACGGAGGCACAGATACGCAGTATTTT; CDR3: CASSGDGGTDTQYF
J: TRBJ2-3; D: -; size: -; V: TRBV18; DNA: TGTGCCAGCTCACCACCTTCTTCCGGGGCAGATACGCAGTATTTT; CDR3: CASSPPSSGADTQYF
J: TRBJ2-1; D: -; size: -; V: TRBV6-6; DNA: TGTGCCAGCAGTAACCGGGACTTATACAATGAGCAGTTCTTC; CDR3: CASSNRDLYNEQFF